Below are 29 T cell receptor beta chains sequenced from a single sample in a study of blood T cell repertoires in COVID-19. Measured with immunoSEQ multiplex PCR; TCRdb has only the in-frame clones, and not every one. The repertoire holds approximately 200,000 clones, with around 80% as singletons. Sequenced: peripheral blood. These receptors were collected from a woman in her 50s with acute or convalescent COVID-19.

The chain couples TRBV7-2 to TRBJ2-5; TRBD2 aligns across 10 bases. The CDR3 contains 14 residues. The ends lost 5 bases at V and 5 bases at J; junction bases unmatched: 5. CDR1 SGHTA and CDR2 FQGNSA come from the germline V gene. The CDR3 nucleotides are TGTGCCAGCAGCCAACCGGGACTAGCGGAGACCCAGTACTTC. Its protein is CASSQPGLAETQYF. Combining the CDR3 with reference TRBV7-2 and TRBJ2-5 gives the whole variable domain GAGVSQSPSNKVTEKGKDVELRCDPISGHTALYWYRQSLGQGLEFLIYFQGNSAPDKSGLPSDRFSAERTGGSVSTLTIQRTQQEDSAVYLCASSQPGLAETQYFGPGTRLLVL.

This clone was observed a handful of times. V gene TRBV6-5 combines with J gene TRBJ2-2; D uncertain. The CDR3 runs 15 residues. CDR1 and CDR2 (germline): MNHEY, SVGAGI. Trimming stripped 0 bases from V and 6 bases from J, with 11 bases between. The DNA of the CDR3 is TGTGCCAGCAGTTACTCGGAGTCCGGGTCCGGGGAGCTGTTTTTT. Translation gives CASSYSESGSGELFF.

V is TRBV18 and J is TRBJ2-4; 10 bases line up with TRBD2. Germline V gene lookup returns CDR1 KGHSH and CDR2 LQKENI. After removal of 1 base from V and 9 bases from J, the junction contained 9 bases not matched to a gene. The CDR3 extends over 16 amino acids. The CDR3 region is CASSPRLAGVGGIQYF. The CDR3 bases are TGTGCCAGCTCACCACGGCTAGCGGGAGTAGGAGGCATTCAGTACTTC.

As DNA, the CDR3 is TGTGCCATCAGGGGGGGACAGGGGGTTTCAGAGACCCAGTACTTC. Its translation is CAIRGGQGVSETQYF. The chain couples TRBV10-3 to TRBJ2-5; 11 nucleotides agree with TRBD1. Germline assignment: CDR1 ENHRY and CDR2 SYGVKD. Trimming at V came to 6 bases and at J to 4 bases, leaving 7 bases not matched to a gene. This CDR3 comprises 15 residues.

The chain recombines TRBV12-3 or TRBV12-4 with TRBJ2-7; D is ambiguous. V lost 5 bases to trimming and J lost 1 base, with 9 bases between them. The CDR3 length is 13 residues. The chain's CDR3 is CASSLGYSYEQYF. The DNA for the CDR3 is TGTGCCAGCAGTCTCGGGTATTCCTACGAGCAGTACTTC.

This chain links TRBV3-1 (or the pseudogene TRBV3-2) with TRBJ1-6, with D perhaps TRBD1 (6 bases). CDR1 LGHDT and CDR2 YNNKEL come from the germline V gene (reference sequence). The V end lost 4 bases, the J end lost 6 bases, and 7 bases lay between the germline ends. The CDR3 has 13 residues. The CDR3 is CASSRTANSPLHF. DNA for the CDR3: TGTGCCAGCAGCCGGACAGCTAATTCACCCCTCCACTTT.

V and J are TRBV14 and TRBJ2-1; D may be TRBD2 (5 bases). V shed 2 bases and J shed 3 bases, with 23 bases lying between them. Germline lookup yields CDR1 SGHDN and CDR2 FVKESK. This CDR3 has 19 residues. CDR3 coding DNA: TGTGCCAGCAGCCAACCCTGGAGGTTAGCCCAAGAGGTCTACAATGAGCAGTTCTTC. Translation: CASSQPWRLAQEVYNEQFF. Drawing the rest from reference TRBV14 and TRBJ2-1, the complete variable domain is EAGVTQFPSHSVIEKGQTVTLRCDPISGHDNLYWYRRVMGKEIKFLLHFVKESKQDESGMPNNRFLAERTGGTYSTLKVQPAELEDSGVYFCASSQPWRLAQEVYNEQFFGPGTRLTVL.

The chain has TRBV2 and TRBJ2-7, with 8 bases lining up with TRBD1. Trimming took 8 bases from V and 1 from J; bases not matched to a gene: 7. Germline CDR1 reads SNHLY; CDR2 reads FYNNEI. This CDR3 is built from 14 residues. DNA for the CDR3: TGTGCCAGCGTTGACCAGGGGGCATCCTACGAGCAGTACTTC. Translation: CASVDQGASYEQYF.

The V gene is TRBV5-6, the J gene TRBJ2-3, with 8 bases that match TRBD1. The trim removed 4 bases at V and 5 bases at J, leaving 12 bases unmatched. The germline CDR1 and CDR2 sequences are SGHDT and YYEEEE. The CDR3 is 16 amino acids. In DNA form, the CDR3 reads TGTGCCAGCAGCCGAATAGGGACAGGTTGGAAAGATACGCAGTATTTT. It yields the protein CASSRIGTGWKDTQYF. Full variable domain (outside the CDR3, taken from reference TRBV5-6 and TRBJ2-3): DAGVTQSPTHLIKTRGQQVTLRCSPKSGHDTVSWYQQALGQGPQFIFQYYEEEERQRGNFPDRFSGHQFPNYSSELNVNALLLGDSALYLCASSRIGTGWKDTQYFGPGTRLTVL.

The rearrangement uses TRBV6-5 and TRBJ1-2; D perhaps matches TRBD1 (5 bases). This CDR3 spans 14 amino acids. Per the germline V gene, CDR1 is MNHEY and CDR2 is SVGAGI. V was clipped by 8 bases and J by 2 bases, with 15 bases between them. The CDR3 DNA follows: TGTGCCAGCCAAGGAGGGGACCTCAACTATGGCTACACCTTC. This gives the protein CASQGGDLNYGYTF.

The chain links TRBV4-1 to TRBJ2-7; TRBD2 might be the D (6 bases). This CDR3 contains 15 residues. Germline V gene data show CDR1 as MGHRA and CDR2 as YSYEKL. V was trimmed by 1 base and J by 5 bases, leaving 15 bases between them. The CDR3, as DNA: TGCGCCAGCAGCCAAGGGGGACTGGCCTTCGACGAGCAGTACTTC. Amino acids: CASSQGGLAFDEQYF.

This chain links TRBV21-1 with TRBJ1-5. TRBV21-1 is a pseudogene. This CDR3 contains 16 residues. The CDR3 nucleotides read TGTGCCAGCAGCAAAGAGGGAGGGTGGAGGAATCAGCCCCAGCATTTT. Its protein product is CASSKEGGWRNQPQHF.

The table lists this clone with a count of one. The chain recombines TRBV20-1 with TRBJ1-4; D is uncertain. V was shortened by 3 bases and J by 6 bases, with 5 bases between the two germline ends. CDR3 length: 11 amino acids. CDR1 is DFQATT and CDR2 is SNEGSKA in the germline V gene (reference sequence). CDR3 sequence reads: CSARGHEKLFF. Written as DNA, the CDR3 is TGCAGTGCTAGGGGCCATGAAAAACTGTTTTTT.

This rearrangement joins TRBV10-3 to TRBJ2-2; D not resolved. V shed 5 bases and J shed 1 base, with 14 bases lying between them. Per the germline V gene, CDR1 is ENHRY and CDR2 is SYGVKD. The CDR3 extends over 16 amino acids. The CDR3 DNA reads TGTGCCATCAGTCCCGACCGCGGCTTGAACACCGGGGAGCTGTTTTTT. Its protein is CAISPDRGLNTGELFF.

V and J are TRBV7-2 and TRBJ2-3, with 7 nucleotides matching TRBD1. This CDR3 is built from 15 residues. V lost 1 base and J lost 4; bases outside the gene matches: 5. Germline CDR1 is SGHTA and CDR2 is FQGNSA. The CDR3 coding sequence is TGTGCCAGCAGCTTAGGGACAGGTTTCGCAGATACGCAGTATTTT. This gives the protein CASSLGTGFADTQYF.

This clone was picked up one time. As DNA, the CDR3 is TGTGCCAGCAGCTTCTGGACAGGGTCCCTGTACGAGCAGTACTTC. Residues: CASSFWTGSLYEQYF. This rearrangement joins TRBV7-2 to TRBJ2-7; 8 bases map to TRBD1. The CDR3 has 15 amino acids. Germline CDR1 SGHTA, CDR2 FQGNSA. V gave up 3 bases and J gave up 4 bases; unmatched junction bases: 8.

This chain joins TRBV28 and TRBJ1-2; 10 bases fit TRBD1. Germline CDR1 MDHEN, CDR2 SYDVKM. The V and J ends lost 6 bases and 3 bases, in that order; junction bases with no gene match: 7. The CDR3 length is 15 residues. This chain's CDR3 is CASREGQGQDYGYTF. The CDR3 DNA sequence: TGTGCCAGCAGGGAGGGACAGGGGCAGGACTATGGCTACACCTTC.

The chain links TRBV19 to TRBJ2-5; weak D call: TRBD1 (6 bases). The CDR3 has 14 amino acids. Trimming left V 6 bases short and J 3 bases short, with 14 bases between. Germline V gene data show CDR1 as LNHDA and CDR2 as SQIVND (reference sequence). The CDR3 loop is CASRRGQIEETQYF. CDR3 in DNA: TGTGCCAGTAGACGCGGACAGATTGAAGAGACCCAGTACTTC.

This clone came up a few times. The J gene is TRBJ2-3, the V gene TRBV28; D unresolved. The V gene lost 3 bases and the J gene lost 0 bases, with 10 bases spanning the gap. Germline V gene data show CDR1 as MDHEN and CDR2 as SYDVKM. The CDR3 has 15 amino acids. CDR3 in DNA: TGTGCCAGCAGTTTTGATGGAGCGAGCACAGATACGCAGTATTTT. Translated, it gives CASSFDGASTDTQYF.

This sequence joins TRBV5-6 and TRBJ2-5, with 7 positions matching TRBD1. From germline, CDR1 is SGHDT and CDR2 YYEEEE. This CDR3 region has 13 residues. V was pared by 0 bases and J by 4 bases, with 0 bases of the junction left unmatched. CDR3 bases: TGTGCCAGCAGCTTGGACAGGGGAGAGACCCAGTACTTC. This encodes CASSLDRGETQYF.

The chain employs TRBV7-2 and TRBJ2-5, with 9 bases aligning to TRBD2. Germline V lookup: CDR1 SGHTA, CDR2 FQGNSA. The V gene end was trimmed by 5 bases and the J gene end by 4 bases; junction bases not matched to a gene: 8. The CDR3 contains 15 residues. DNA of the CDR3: TGTGCCAGCAGCCCCCGGGGTAGCGGGAGAGAGACCCAGTACTTC. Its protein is CASSPRGSGRETQYF.

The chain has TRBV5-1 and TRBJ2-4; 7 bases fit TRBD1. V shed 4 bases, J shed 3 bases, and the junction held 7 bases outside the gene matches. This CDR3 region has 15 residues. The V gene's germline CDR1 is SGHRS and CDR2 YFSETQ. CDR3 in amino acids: CASSPHRDSKNIQYF. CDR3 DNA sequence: TGCGCCAGCAGCCCCCACCGGGACAGCAAAAACATTCAGTACTTC.

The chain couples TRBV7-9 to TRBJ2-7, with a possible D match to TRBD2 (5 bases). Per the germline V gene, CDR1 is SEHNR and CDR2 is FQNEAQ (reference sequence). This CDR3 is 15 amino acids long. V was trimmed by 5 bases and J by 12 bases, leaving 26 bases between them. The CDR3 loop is CASSHLSAESGPRYF. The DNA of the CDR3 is TGTGCCAGCAGCCACCTTTCAGCGGAGTCCGGACCGAGGTACTTC.

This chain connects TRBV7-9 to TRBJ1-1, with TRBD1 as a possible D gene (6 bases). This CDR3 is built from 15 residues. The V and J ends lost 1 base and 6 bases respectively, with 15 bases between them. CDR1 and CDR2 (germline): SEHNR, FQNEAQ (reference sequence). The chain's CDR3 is CASSLVVQGLPEAFF. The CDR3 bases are TGTGCCAGCAGCTTAGTAGTCCAGGGGCTCCCTGAAGCTTTCTTT. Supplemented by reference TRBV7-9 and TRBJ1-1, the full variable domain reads DTGVSQNPRHKITKRGQNVTFRCDPISEHNRLYWYRQTLGQGPEFLTYFQNEAQLEKSRLLSDRFSAERPKGSFSTLEIQRTEQGDSAMYLCASSLVVQGLPEAFFGQGTRLTVV.

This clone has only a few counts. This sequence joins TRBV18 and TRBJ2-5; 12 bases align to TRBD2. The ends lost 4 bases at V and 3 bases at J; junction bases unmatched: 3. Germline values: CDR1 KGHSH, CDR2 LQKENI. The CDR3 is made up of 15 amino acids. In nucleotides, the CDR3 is TGTGCCAGCTCACTCACTAGCGGGAGGAAAGAGACCCAGTACTTC. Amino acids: CASSLTSGRKETQYF.

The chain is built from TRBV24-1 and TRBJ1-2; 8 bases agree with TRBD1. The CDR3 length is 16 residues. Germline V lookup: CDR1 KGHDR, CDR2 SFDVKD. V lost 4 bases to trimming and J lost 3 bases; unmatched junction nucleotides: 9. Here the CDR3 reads CATSDRPRTGHYGYTF. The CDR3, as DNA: TGTGCCACCAGTGACCGCCCTCGGACAGGGCACTATGGCTACACCTTC.

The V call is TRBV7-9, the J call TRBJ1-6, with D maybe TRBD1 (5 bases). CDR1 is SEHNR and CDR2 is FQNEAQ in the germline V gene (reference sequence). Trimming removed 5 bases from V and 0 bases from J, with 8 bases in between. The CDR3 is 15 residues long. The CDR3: CASSPGGSYNSPLHF. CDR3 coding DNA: TGTGCCAGCAGCCCCGGGGGCTCCTATAATTCACCCCTCCACTTT.

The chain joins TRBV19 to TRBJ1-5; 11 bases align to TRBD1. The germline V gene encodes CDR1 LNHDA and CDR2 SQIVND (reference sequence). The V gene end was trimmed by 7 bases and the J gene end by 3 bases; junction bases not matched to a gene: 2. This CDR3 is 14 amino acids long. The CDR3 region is CASKDRGPNQPQHF. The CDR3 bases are TGTGCCAGTAAGGACAGGGGGCCCAATCAGCCCCAGCATTTT.

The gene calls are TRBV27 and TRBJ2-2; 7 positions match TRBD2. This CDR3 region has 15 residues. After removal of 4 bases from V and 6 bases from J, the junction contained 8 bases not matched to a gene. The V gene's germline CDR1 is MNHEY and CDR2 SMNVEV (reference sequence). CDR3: CASSWEGFIPGELFF. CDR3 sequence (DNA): TGTGCCAGCAGTTGGGAGGGCTTTATCCCCGGGGAGCTGTTTTTT.